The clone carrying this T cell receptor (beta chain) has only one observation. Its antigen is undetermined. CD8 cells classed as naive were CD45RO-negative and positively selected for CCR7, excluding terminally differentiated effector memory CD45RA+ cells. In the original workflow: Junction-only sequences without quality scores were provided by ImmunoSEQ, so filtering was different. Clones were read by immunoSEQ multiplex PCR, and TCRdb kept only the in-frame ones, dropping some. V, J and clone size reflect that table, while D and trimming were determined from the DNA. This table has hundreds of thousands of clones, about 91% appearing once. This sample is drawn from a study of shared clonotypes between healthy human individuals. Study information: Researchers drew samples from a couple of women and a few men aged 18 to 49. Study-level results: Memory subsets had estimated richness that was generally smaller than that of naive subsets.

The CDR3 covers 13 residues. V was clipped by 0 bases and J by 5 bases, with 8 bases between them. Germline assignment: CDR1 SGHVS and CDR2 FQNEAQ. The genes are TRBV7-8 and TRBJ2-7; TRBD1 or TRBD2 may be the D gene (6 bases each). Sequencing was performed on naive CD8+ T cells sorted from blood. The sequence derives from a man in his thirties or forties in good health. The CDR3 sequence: CASSLAGGHEQYF. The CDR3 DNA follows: TGTGCCAGCAGCTTAGCCGGGGGCCACGAGCAGTACTTC.